Shown below are 25 T cell receptor beta chains from a single sample sequenced in a study of cytomegalovirus exposure and HLA in healthy donors. Primers: 60 Vbeta forward and 13 Jbeta reverse. Method: immunoSEQ multiplex PCR; TCRdb's copy keeps in-frame clones and lacks some. The table has roughly 180,000 clones, more than 60% seen once. Material: PBMCs. These receptors were obtained from a woman in her thirties in good health and CMV-seropositive.

V is TRBV27 and J is TRBJ2-1; 10 bases align to TRBD2. Looked up from germline, CDR1 is MNHEY and CDR2 is SMNVEV (reference sequence). Trimming removed 2 bases from V and 1 base from J; junction bases left unmatched: 11. There are 19 residues in the CDR3. CDR3 bases: TGTGCCAGCAGTTTACGGCTAGCGGGAGTTCAGGCGTCCTACAATGAGCAGTTCTTC. It yields the protein CASSLRLAGVQASYNEQFF.

The chain recombines TRBV7-2 with TRBJ2-7, with 10 bases fitting TRBD1. Germline CDR1 and CDR2: SGHTA and FQGNSA. The V segment lost 5 bases and the J segment 6 bases; nucleotides outside the gene matches: 10. CDR3 length: 15 residues. The CDR3 coding sequence is TGTGCCAGCAGCGCCGACGGGACAGGGGCTGGCGAGCAGTACTTC. Translation gives CASSADGTGAGEQYF.

The rearrangement links TRBV9 to TRBJ2-7, with 7 bases that match TRBD1. The CDR3 is made up of 14 amino acids. Germline assignment: CDR1 SGDLS and CDR2 YYNGEE. Losses at the gene ends were 3 bases for V and 5 bases for J; bases not matched to a gene: 8. CDR3 loop: CASSGQGLRNEQYF. DNA for the CDR3: TGTGCCAGCAGCGGACAGGGCTTAAGGAACGAGCAGTACTTC.

The chain is built from TRBV7-6 and TRBJ2-3, with 9 bases that match TRBD2. The CDR3 is made up of 16 amino acids. Losses at the gene ends were 3 bases for V and 2 bases for J; bases not matched to a gene: 6. CDR1 is SGHVS and CDR2 is FNYEAQ in the germline V gene. CDR3 DNA: TGTGCCAGCAGCTTGCTTAGCGGGAGCCCCACAGATACGCAGTATTTT. Translating it yields CASSLLSGSPTDTQYF.

V is TRBV9 and J is TRBJ2-5, with 8 positions matching TRBD2. The ends lost 3 bases at V and 4 bases at J; junction bases unmatched: 2. Germline CDR1 SGDLS, CDR2 YYNGEE. CDR3 length: 13 residues. CDR3 protein: CASSGLAGETQYF. In nucleotides, the CDR3 is TGTGCCAGCAGCGGCCTAGCGGGAGAGACCCAGTACTTC.

The chain combines TRBV2 with TRBJ1-2; unclear D gene. Germline assignment: CDR1 SNHLY and CDR2 FYNNEI. The CDR3 runs to 14 residues. Trimming removed 2 bases at V and 1 base at J, with 8 bases between. The DNA for the CDR3 is TGTGCCAGCAGTGAAACAGCTATTAACTATGGCTACACCTTC. Residues: CASSETAINYGYTF.

CDR3 sequence reads: CASSFTGENTEAFF. The CDR3 nucleotides read TGTGCCAGCAGCTTCACAGGGGAGAACACTGAAGCTTTCTTT. The chain is built from TRBV6-5 and TRBJ1-1, with TRBD1 matching over 7 bases. The germline gives CDR1 MNHEY, CDR2 SVGAGI. The CDR3 loop spans 14 amino acids. The ends lost 6 bases at V and 1 base at J; junction bases unmatched: 5.

The CDR3: CASSSPVDRARGTDTQYF. The CDR3 coding sequence is TGTGCCAGCAGTTCCCCAGTGGACAGGGCGAGGGGCACAGATACGCAGTATTTT. This chain connects TRBV27 to TRBJ2-3; 8 bases match TRBD1. V shed 4 bases, J shed 1 base, and the junction held 13 bases outside the gene matches. Per the germline V gene, CDR1 is MNHEY and CDR2 is SMNVEV (reference sequence). The CDR3 runs to 18 residues.

The chain links TRBV9 to TRBJ2-5; possible D gene TRBD1, 5 bases. The germline CDR1 and CDR2 sequences are SGDLS and YYNGEE. This CDR3 is built from 16 residues. V lost 4 bases and J lost 0, with 16 bases in between. The CDR3 sequence is CASSPRLSGHQETQYF. CDR3 nucleotide sequence: TGTGCCAGCAGCCCGCGGTTGTCAGGGCACCAAGAGACCCAGTACTTC.

This chain joins TRBV7-9 and TRBJ2-7; no firm D call. Germline-derived CDR1 and CDR2 are SEHNR and FQNEAQ (reference sequence). V was clipped by 2 bases and J by 6 bases, with 8 bases between them. There are 12 residues in the CDR3. The CDR3 spells CASSLPGPEQYF. The DNA of the CDR3 is TGTGCCAGCAGCTTACCTGGCCCCGAGCAGTACTTC. Full variable domain (rest looked up from reference TRBV7-9 and TRBJ2-7): DTGVSQNPRHKITKRGQNVTFRCDPISEHNRLYWYRQTLGQGPEFLTYFQNEAQLEKSRLLSDRFSAERPKGSFSTLEIQRTEQGDSAMYLCASSLPGPEQYFGPGTRLTVT.

In its sample, this clone was seen a few times. The J gene is TRBJ1-3, the V gene TRBV5-1; D may be TRBD1 (6 bases). V was shortened by 0 bases and J by 4 bases, with 8 bases between the two germline ends. This CDR3 spans 14 amino acids. The germline gives CDR1 SGHRS, CDR2 YFSETQ. In DNA, the CDR3 is TGCGCCAGCAGCTTGGGCGGACAGGGAAACACCATATATTTT. It yields the protein CASSLGGQGNTIYF.

The CDR3 coding sequence is TGTGCCAGCAGCCTGTCGGGTAGCGGGACCTCCTACGAGCAGTACTTC. Its protein product is CASSLSGSGTSYEQYF. The rearrangement uses TRBV11-3 and TRBJ2-7; 8 bases agree with TRBD2. There are 16 residues in the CDR3. V shed 5 bases, J shed 0 bases, and the junction held 9 bases outside the gene matches. CDR1 and CDR2 (germline): SGHNT, YENEEA.

V and J are TRBV30 and TRBJ1-1; 7 bases align to TRBD1. The CDR3 totals 11 residues. Germline V lookup: CDR1 GTSNPN, CDR2 SVGIG (reference sequence). V gave up 3 bases and J gave up 7 bases; unmatched junction bases: 2. This chain's CDR3 is CAWRGQIEAFF. In DNA form, the CDR3 reads TGTGCCTGGAGGGGACAGATTGAAGCTTTCTTT.

The chain recombines TRBV11-2 with TRBJ1-5; the match to TRBD1 covers 7 bases. J gave up 0 bases and V 5 bases, and 7 bases lay outside the gene matches. This CDR3 is built from 16 residues. Germline V lookup: CDR1 SGHAT, CDR2 FQNNGV. The CDR3 DNA sequence: TGTGCCAGCAGCCGGGACAGCTATTATAGCAATCAGCCCCAGCATTTT. Translation: CASSRDSYYSNQPQHF.

V is TRBV28 and J is TRBJ1-5; TRBD1 agrees at 8 bases. Germline lookup yields CDR1 MDHEN and CDR2 SYDVKM. The trim removed 3 bases at V and 1 base at J, leaving 8 bases unmatched. The CDR3 length is 17 residues. CDR3 amino acids: CASSFGYRGASNQPQHF. CDR3 nucleotides: TGTGCCAGCAGTTTTGGGTACAGGGGGGCCAGCAATCAGCCCCAGCATTTT.

On this clone itself: The junction does not match germline at one end; this may be a read error. The chain couples TRBV7-8 to TRBJ2-7, with 10 positions matching TRBD2. The CDR3 length is 14 residues. The V gene's germline CDR1 is SGHVS and CDR2 FQNEAQ. The CDR3 nucleotides are TGTGCCAGCAGCCTAGCGGGAGAATCCTACGAGCAGTACTTC. Translation: CASSLAGESYEQYF.

The rearrangement uses TRBV10-3 and TRBJ2-1, with 15 bases lining up with TRBD2. The CDR3 loop spans 17 amino acids. V lost 6 bases, J lost 3 bases, and 6 bases stayed unmatched. The V gene's germline CDR1 is ENHRY and CDR2 SYGVKD. The CDR3 region has the DNA TGTGCCATCAGGGGACTAGCGGGAGGAGGCCTCTACAATGAGCAGTTCTTC. Its translation is CAIRGLAGGGLYNEQFF.

As for this clone: At one end the junction does not follow the germline gene, possibly because of a read error. This sequence joins TRBV11-2 and TRBJ2-7; 9 nucleotides line up with TRBD2. The CDR3 extends over 15 amino acids. Germline V lookup: CDR1 SGHAT, CDR2 FQNNGV. In DNA form, the CDR3 reads TGTGCCAGCAGCTTAGGCGGGACTAGCTCCGACGAGCAGTACTTC. Translating gives CASSLGGTSSDEQYF.

This clone occurred a few times. The J gene is TRBJ2-7, the V gene TRBV10-3, with 11 bases matching TRBD1. CDR1 is ENHRY, CDR2 SYGVKD, per germline. The CDR3 length is 15 residues. Unmatched junction bases numbered 6, after V lost 1 base and J lost 7 bases. The CDR3 DNA reads as TGTGCCATCAGTGAGTACGGGACAGGGGGGCGAGAGCAGTACTTC. This translates into CAISEYGTGGREQYF.

The rearrangement links TRBV28 to TRBJ1-3; 9 positions agree with TRBD1. Trimming took 6 bases from V and 2 from J; bases not matched to a gene: 2. This CDR3 is 14 amino acids long. CDR1 and CDR2 from the germline V gene are MDHEN and SYDVKM. The CDR3 spells CASRDRGAGNTIYF. CDR3 bases: TGTGCCAGCAGGGACAGGGGCGCTGGAAACACCATATATTTT.

This chain joins TRBV4-1 and TRBJ1-1, with D uncertain. Germline CDR1 MGHRA, CDR2 YSYEKL. The CDR3 sequence is 14 residues long. The V gene lost 1 base and the J gene lost 3 bases, with 9 bases spanning the gap. This chain's CDR3 is CASSQAPRDTEAFF. The DNA for the CDR3 is TGCGCCAGCAGCCAAGCCCCTCGGGACACTGAAGCTTTCTTT.

The genes are TRBV6-5 and TRBJ1-2; tentative D call: TRBD1 (6 bases). Trimming stripped 6 bases from V and 8 bases from J, with 19 bases between. The CDR3 runs 14 residues. Germline values: CDR1 MNHEY, CDR2 SVGAGI. CDR3 in amino acids: CASRGTYENFGYTF. In DNA, the CDR3 is TGTGCCAGCAGGGGGACATACGAAAACTTCGGCTACACCTTC.

The V and J genes are TRBV29-1 and TRBJ1-1; D may be TRBD1 (6 bases). The V end was cut by 0 bases, the J end by 5 bases, with 22 bases between. Germline-derived CDR1 and CDR2 are SQVTM and ANQGSEA. CDR3 length equals 17 residues. The CDR3 loop is CSVEDSGQEGTRTEAFF. The CDR3 DNA follows: TGCAGCGTTGAAGATTCGGGACAAGAAGGAACAAGGACTGAAGCTTTCTTT. The variable domain in full, completed from reference TRBV29-1 and TRBJ1-1, reads SAVISQKPSRDICQRGTSLTIQCQVDSQVTMMFWYRQQPGQSLTLIATANQGSEATYESGFVIDKFPISRPNLTFSTLTVSNMSPEDSSIYLCSVEDSGQEGTRTEAFFGQGTRLTVV.

This chain connects TRBV6-6 to TRBJ1-2; D is unresolved. The CDR3 length is 16 residues. Trimming pared 0 bases from V and 7 bases from J, leaving 18 bases between. Germline CDR1 is MNHNY and CDR2 is SVGAGI (reference sequence). The CDR3, as DNA: TGTGCCAGCAGTTACTCGACGGCGTCCGGAGTTGGTGGCTACACCTTC. This sequence encodes CASSYSTASGVGGYTF.

The chain employs TRBV30 and TRBJ2-3; D is uncertain. Germline V gene lookup returns CDR1 GTSNPN and CDR2 SVGIG (reference sequence). The CDR3 extends over 13 amino acids. The V and J ends lost 0 bases and 2 bases respectively, with 6 bases between them. The CDR3 here is CAWSVSDTDTQYF. The CDR3 DNA is TGTGCCTGGAGTGTATCAGACACAGATACGCAGTATTTT.